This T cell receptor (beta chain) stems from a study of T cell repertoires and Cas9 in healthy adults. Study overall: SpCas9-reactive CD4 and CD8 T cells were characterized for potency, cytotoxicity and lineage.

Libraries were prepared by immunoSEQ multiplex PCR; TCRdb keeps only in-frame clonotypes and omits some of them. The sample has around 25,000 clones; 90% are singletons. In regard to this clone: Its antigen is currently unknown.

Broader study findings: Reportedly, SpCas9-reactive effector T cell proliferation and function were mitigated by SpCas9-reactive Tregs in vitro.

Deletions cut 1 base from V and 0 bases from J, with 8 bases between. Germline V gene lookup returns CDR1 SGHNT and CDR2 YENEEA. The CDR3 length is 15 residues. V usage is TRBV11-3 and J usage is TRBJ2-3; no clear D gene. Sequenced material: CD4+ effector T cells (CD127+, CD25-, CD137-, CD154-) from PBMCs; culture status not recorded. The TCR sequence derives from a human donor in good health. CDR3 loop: CASSLGLASTDTQYF. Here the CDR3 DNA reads TGTGCCAGCAGCTTAGGACTGGCTAGCACAGATACGCAGTATTTT.